The 19 T cell receptor beta chains presented below share a single source sample, sequenced in a study of Ad26.COV2.S vaccination and SARS-CoV-2 variants. Libraries were prepared by immunoSEQ multiplex PCR; TCRdb keeps only in-frame clonotypes and omits some of them. Of about 470,000 clones in the sample, roughly 88% were seen once. Treatment indicated: some 20 received Ad26.COV2.S at low or high dose, single or two shots; about 5 received placebo; per-sample allocation not given. Sample collection was performed on day 63 after the first vaccine or placebo injection. The source material was peripheral blood, sampled in a trial of Ad26.COV2.S vaccine versus placebo. The receptors were gathered from a person between 18 and 59 years old who received the Ad26.COV2.S COVID-19 vaccine or a placebo.

This rearrangement joins TRBV7-9 to TRBJ1-4, with D perhaps matching TRBD1 (5 bases). Germline V gene data show CDR1 as SEHNR and CDR2 as FQNEAQ (reference sequence). V lost 5 bases and J 10 bases, leaving 11 bases between the germline ends. The CDR3 runs 12 residues. The CDR3 DNA sequence: TGTGCCAGCAGCCCGGGACCTGGAAAACTGTTTTTT. As protein: CASSPGPGKLFF. Using reference TRBV7-9 and TRBJ1-4 for the parts outside the CDR3, the full variable domain is DTGVSQNPRHKITKRGQNVTFRCDPISEHNRLYWYRQTLGQGPEFLTYFQNEAQLEKSRLLSDRFSAERPKGSFSTLEIQRTEQGDSAMYLCASSPGPGKLFFGSGTQLSVL.

The genes are TRBV15 and TRBJ2-7; D remains ambiguous. The CDR3 is 14 residues long. Trimming took 0 bases from V and 3 from J, leaving 9 bases between them. Looked up from germline, CDR1 is LNHNV and CDR2 is YYDKDF (reference sequence). CDR3 DNA sequence: TGTGCCACCAGCAGAGATTTTTTAGTCTACGAGCAGTACTTC. Translated: CATSRDFLVYEQYF.

The V and J genes are TRBV6-2 or TRBV6-3 and TRBJ2-6; D ambiguous. The CDR3 length is 15 residues. Germline CDR1 is MNHEY and CDR2 is SVGEGT. V shed 5 bases and J shed 0 bases, with 8 bases lying between them. The CDR3 sequence is CASSRQRSGANVLTF. In DNA, the CDR3 is TGTGCCAGCAGTCGACAACGCTCTGGGGCCAACGTCCTGACTTTC.

This rearrangement joins TRBV10-3 to TRBJ2-1; 8 nucleotides agree with TRBD2. The germline CDR1 and CDR2 sequences are ENHRY and SYGVKD. The CDR3 is 16 residues long. V gave up 3 bases and J gave up 0 bases; unmatched junction bases: 4. The CDR3 DNA reads TGTGCCATCAGTGACGGCGGGAGGTACTCCTACAATGAGCAGTTCTTC. Its translation: CAISDGGRYSYNEQFF.

The chain has TRBV10-1 and TRBJ2-3; the match to TRBD1 covers 11 bases. CDR3 size: 14 residues. Germline V gene data show CDR1 as WNHNN and CDR2 as SYGVQD (reference sequence). J gave up 5 bases and V 7 bases, and 5 bases lay outside the gene matches. The CDR3 DNA reads as TGCGCCAGCACTAGGACAGGGGGCGTAGATACGCAGTATTTT. Translated, it gives CASTRTGGVDTQYF.

The chain is built from TRBV9 and TRBJ2-1, with 10 bases fitting TRBD2. This CDR3 is 20 amino acids long. Germline V CDR1 and CDR2: SGDLS, YYNGEE. V was pared by 4 bases and J by 5 bases, with 21 bases of the junction left unmatched. The CDR3 protein is CASSPSSFPNKREGDNEQFF. Here the CDR3 DNA reads TGTGCCAGCAGCCCGAGTAGTTTCCCAAATAAGCGGGAGGGAGACAATGAGCAGTTCTTC.

The CDR3 loop reads CATSGTDRDEQFF. The CDR3 DNA reads TGTGCCACCAGTGGGACGGACAGGGATGAGCAGTTCTTC. The chain joins TRBV24-1 to TRBJ2-1, with 8 bases lining up with TRBD1. J was trimmed by 8 bases and V by 5 bases; bases with no gene match: 4. CDR3 size: 13 residues. Germline CDR1 KGHDR, CDR2 SFDVKD.

The chain recombines TRBV18 with TRBJ1-5, with TRBD1 matching 11 bases. The trim removed 3 bases at V and 6 bases at J, leaving 4 bases unmatched. Germline CDR1 is KGHSH and CDR2 is LQKENI. This CDR3 region has 15 residues. CDR3 protein: CASSPGDRGFQPQHF. The CDR3 DNA follows: TGTGCCAGCTCACCTGGGGACAGGGGGTTTCAGCCCCAGCATTTT.

The chain employs TRBV28 and TRBJ1-6; D is undetermined. Trimming took 3 bases from V and 0 from J, leaving 9 bases between them. Per germline, CDR1 MDHEN and CDR2 SYDVKM. The CDR3 is 16 amino acids. The CDR3 DNA reads as TGTGCCAGCAGTTTTCCCGGCCTCTCCTATAATTCACCCCTCCACTTT. Translating gives CASSFPGLSYNSPLHF.

The chain links TRBV20-1 to TRBJ2-2; D possibly corresponds to TRBD1 (6 bases). CDR1 and CDR2 (germline): DFQATT, SNEGSKA (reference sequence). CDR3 length equals 14 residues. Between the trimmed V and J ends, which lost 6 bases and 1 base, there was a span of 12 bases. CDR3 DNA: TGCAGTGCGAGTGGACAGTGGAACACCGGGGAGCTGTTTTTT. Protein sequence: CSASGQWNTGELFF.

V and J are TRBV11-2 and TRBJ2-7; D is unclear. Deletions cut 5 bases from V and 1 base from J, with 12 bases between. The V gene's germline CDR1 is SGHAT and CDR2 FQNNGV. The CDR3 loop spans 14 amino acids. CDR3 bases: TGTGCCAGCAGCCTCCAGACGGTTTCCTACGAGCAGTACTTC. Translating gives CASSLQTVSYEQYF.

This chain connects TRBV15 to TRBJ2-3; 10 bases line up with TRBD2. This CDR3 comprises 17 residues. CDR1 and CDR2 from the germline V gene are LNHNV and YYDKDF (reference sequence). The ends lost 8 bases at V and 2 bases at J; junction bases unmatched: 13. CDR3 sequence reads: CATELLTSGFATDTQYF. The CDR3 DNA sequence: TGTGCCACCGAACTCCTGACTAGCGGGTTCGCCACAGATACGCAGTATTTT.

The chain couples TRBV7-3 to TRBJ2-3; maybe TRBD2 (5 bases). The CDR3 is 14 amino acids. The V gene's germline CDR1 is SGHTA and CDR2 FQGTGA. Trimming pared 4 bases from V and 6 bases from J, leaving 14 bases between. The CDR3 protein is CASSSRPGSDTQYF. CDR3 in DNA: TGTGCCAGCAGCTCTAGACCGGGATCGGATACGCAGTATTTT. Filled out from reference TRBV7-3 and TRBJ2-3, the complete variable domain reads GAGVSQTPSNKVTEKGKYVELRCDPISGHTALYWYRQSLGQGPEFLIYFQGTGAADDSGLPNDRFFAVRPEGSVSTLKIQRTERGDSAVYLCASSSRPGSDTQYFGPGTRLTVL.

The rearrangement uses TRBV14 and TRBJ1-4; 7 nucleotides match TRBD1. From germline, CDR1 is SGHDN and CDR2 FVKESK. The CDR3 loop spans 14 amino acids. The trim removed 4 bases at V and 7 bases at J, leaving 6 bases unmatched. This chain's CDR3 is CASSPQGFGEKLFF. The DNA for the CDR3 is TGTGCCAGCAGCCCACAGGGGTTTGGTGAAAAACTGTTTTTT.

This chain joins TRBV7-2 and TRBJ2-7; TRBD1 might be the D (6 bases). From germline, CDR1 is SGHTA and CDR2 FQGNSA. CDR3 length: 14 residues. Between the trimmed V and J ends, which lost 1 base and 4 bases, there was a span of 11 bases. The CDR3, as DNA: TGTGCCAGCAGCTTAGTGGGGGCCGGATACGAGCAGTACTTC. Translation: CASSLVGAGYEQYF. Complete variable domain (other parts from reference TRBV7-2 and TRBJ2-7): GAGVSQSPSNKVTEKGKDVELRCDPISGHTALYWYRQSLGQGLEFLIYFQGNSAPDKSGLPSDRFSAERTGGSVSTLTIQRTQQEDSAVYLCASSLVGAGYEQYFGPGTRLTVT.

This chain links TRBV28 with TRBJ1-1; D gene unclear. Trimming removed 7 bases from V and 0 bases from J, with 12 bases in between. The CDR3 sequence is 14 residues long. Germline lookup yields CDR1 MDHEN and CDR2 SYDVKM. The CDR3: CASTPQAVNTEAFF. CDR3 in DNA: TGTGCCAGCACCCCCCAGGCCGTGAACACTGAAGCTTTCTTT. Drawing the rest from reference TRBV28 and TRBJ1-1, the complete variable domain is DVKVTQSSRYLVKRTGEKVFLECVQDMDHENMFWYRQDPGLGLRLIYFSYDVKMKEKGDIPEGYSVSREKKERFSLILESASTNQTSMYLCASTPQAVNTEAFFGQGTRLTVV.

The chain is built from TRBV27 and TRBJ2-7, with D possibly called TRBD1 or TRBD2 (7 bases each). In germline, CDR1 is MNHEY, CDR2 SMNVEV (reference sequence). The V gene lost 0 bases and the J gene lost 9 bases, with 12 bases spanning the gap. This CDR3 has 13 amino acids. CDR3 residues: CASSLSQGRGQYF. The CDR3 DNA reads TGTGCCAGCAGTTTATCACAGGGGAGGGGGCAGTACTTC.

J is TRBJ1-4 and V is TRBV7-9, with TRBD1 as a possible D gene (6 bases). Trimming shortened V by 3 bases and J by 8 bases, and 16 bases separated the two germline ends. CDR3 length: 15 amino acids. Germline-derived CDR1 and CDR2 are SEHNR and FQNEAQ (reference sequence). The CDR3 nucleotides read TGTGCCAGCAGCTTGACGGGACACCGCTTGGAAAAACTGTTTTTT. Translated, it gives CASSLTGHRLEKLFF.

This rearrangement joins TRBV19 to TRBJ2-7; 7 bases fit TRBD1. Trimming cost V 6 bases and J 1 base; bases outside gene matches: 3. The CDR3 sequence is 13 residues long. Germline values: CDR1 LNHDA, CDR2 SQIVND (reference sequence). The CDR3 region has the DNA TGTGCCAGTAGGAGACAGGGATCCTACGAGCAGTACTTC. This encodes CASRRQGSYEQYF.